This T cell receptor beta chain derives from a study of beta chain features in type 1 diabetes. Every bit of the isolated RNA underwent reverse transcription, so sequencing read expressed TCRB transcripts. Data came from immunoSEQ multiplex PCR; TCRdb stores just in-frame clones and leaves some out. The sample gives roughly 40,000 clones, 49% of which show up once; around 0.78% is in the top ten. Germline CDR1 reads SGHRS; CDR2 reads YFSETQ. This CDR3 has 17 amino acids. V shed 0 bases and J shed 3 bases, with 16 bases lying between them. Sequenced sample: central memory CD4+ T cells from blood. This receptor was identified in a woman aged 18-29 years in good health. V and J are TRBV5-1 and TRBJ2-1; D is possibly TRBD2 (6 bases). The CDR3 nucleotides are TGCGCCAGCAGCTTGGAGATAGCGGCAGTCCACTACAATGAGCAGTTCTTC. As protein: CASSLEIAAVHYNEQFF.